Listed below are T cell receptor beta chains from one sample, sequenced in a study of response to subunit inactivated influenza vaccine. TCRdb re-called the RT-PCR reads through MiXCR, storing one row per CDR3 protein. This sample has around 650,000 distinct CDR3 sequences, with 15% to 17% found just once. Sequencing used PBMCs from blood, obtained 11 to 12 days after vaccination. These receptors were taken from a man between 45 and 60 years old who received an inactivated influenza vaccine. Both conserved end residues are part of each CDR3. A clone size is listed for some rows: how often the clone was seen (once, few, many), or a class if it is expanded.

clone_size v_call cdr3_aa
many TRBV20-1 CSARAPSWADGYTF
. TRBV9 CASSVEPGRDQPQHF
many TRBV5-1 CASSLDVSGANVLTF
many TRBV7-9 CASSGSLLRDQETQYF
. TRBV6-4 CASSDFGGAVNEQFF
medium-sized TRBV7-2 CASSLNPFQETQYF
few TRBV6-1 CASAGGGGFTETQYF
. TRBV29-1 CSVEDPDRSSYNEQFF
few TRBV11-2 CASSFADGGNQPQHF
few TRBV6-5 CASSYQSRLADNEQFF
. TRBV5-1 CASSPGRVLDTQYF
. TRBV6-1 CASRPRVWSYEQYF
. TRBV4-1 CASSQELRGFQETQYF
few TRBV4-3 CASSQDATSSYNEQFF
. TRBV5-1 CASSQAQSRGNTIYF
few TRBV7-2 CASSLRGRAGYEQYF
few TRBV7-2 CASSFATSYNEQFF
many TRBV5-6 CASSRQYNEQFF
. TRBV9 CASSVASGRAAGELFF
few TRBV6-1 CASTNTVTNTGELFF
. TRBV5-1 CASSPGGPGANVLTF
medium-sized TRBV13 CASSLGTSGGYEQYF
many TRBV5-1 CASSSKETQYF
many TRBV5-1 CASSLVGSNTEAFF
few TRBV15 CATSRRSGGADTQYF
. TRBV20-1 CSVGDHEQYF
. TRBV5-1 CASSLDVLKTYNEQFF
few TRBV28 CASRTIKGGSTQYF
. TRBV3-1 CASSQQTYEQYF
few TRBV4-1 CASSRSPLGNTGELFF
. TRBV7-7 CASSFGLPGANVLTF
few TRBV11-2 CASTLPNPPYEQYF
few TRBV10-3 CAISGTGLNEQFF
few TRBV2 CASRYRDNTEAFF